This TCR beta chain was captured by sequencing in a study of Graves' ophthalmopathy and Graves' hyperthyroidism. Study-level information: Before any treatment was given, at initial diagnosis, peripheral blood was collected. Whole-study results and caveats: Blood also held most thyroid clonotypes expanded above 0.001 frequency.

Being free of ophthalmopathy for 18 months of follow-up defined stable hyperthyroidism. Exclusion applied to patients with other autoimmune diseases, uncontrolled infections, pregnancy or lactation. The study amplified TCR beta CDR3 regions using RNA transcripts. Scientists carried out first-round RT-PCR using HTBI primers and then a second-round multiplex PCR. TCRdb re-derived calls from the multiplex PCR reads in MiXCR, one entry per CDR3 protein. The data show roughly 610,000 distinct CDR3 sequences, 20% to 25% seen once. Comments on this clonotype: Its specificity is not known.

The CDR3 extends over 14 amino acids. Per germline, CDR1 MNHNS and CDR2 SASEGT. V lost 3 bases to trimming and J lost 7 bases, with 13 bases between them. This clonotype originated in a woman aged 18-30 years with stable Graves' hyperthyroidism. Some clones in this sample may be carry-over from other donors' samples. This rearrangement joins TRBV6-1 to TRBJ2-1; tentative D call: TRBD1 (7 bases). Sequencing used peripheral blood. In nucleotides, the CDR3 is TGTGCCAGCAGTGACAGGGGGGTGCAGAATGAGCAGTTCTTC. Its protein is CASSDRGVQNEQFF.